Sequencing of this TCR beta chain was carried out in a study of blood T cells in healthy people across ages. The authors ran a second PCR of about 6 to 11 cycles using a sample-barcoded 5' primer and a J-beta primer mix. One entry per CDR3 protein results from TCRdb running MiXCR on the 5' RACE reads. The repertoire holds about 1.4 million distinct CDR3 sequences, 45% to 70% seen once, with 6.7% in the top ten. The CDR3 length is 13 residues. Germline V CDR1 and CDR2: MNHEY, SMNVEV (reference sequence). The junction had 6 bases not matched to a gene; V was cut back by 5 bases and J by 6 bases. Specimen: blood. The source of this sequence is a man aged 18 to 30 in good health. V is TRBV27 and J is TRBJ1-2; 7 nucleotides agree with TRBD1. The CDR3 DNA reads as TGTGCCAGCAGTCCGGACAGGAGAGATGGCTACACCTTC. Translation gives CASSPDRRDGYTF.